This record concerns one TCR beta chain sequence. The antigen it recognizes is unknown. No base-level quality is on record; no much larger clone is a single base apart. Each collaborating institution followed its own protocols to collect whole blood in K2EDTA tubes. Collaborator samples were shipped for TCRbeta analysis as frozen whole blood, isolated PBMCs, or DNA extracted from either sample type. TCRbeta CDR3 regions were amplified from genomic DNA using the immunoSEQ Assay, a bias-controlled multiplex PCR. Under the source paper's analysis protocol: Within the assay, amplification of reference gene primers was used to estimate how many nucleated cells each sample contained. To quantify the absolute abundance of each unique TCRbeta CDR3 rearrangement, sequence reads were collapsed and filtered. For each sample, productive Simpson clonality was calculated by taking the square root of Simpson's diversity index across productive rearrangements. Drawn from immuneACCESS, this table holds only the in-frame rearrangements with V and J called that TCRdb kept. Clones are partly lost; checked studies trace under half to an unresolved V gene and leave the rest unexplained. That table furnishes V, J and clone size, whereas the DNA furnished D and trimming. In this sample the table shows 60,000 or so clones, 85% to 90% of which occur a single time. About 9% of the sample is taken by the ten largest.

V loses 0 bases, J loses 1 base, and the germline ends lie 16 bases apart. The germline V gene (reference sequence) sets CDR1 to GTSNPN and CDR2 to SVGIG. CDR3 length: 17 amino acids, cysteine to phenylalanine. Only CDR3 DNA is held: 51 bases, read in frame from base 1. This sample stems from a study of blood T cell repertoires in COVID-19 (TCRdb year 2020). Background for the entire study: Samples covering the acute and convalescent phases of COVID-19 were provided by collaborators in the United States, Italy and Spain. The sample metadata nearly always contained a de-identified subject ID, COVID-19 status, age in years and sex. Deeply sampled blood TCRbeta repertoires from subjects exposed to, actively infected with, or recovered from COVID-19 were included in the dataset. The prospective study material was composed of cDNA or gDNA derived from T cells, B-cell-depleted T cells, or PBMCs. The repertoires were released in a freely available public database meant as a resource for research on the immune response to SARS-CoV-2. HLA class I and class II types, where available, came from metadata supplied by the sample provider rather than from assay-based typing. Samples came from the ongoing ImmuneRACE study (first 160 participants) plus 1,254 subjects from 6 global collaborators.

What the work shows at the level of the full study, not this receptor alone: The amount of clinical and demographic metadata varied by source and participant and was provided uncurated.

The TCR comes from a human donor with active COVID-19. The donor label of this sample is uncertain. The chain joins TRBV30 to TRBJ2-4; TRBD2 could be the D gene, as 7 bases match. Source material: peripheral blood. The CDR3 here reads CAWSVREGGRAKNIQYF. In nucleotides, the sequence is TGTGCCTGGAGTGTAAGGGAGGGGGGGCGCGCCAAAAACATTCAGTACTTC.